This is a list of T cell receptor beta chains from one sample in a study of T-cell memory formation after mild COVID-19. One entry per CDR3 protein results from TCRdb running MiXCR on the 5' RACE reads. The sample holds about half a million distinct CDR3 sequences; 15% to 20% are singletons and the top ten take about 12%. The sequencing sample was made of PBMCs or a T cell subset sorted from them (not recorded which). The receptors were sampled from an adult woman who had mild COVID-19 (a few samples of this study predate the infection). Cell type and time point are not known. Each CDR3 is given with its conserved first and last residue. The D gene is left open where the match is weak. Not all rows give a size; the values are once, few, many and, for expanded clones, a class.

TRBV6-6	NA	TRBD1	TRBJ1-5	TGTGCCAGCAGTTACTCACAGGGGAGGCCCCAGCATTTT	CASSYSQGRPQHF
TRBV6-2/TRBV6-3	many	NA	TRBJ1-1	TGTGCCAGCAGTCTTCGACACTTCACTGAAGCTTTCTTT	CASSLRHFTEAFF
TRBV20-1	few	NA	TRBJ1-2	TGCAGTGCCAGCGCTTATGGCTACACCTTC	CSASAYGYTF
TRBV12-3/TRBV12-4	NA	TRBD2	TRBJ2-1	TGTGCCACCGCAGAGACTAAAACTAGCGTGGGCACCTACAATGAGCAGTTCTTC	CATAETKTSVGTYNEQFF
TRBV9	NA	TRBD2	TRBJ2-1	TGTGCCAGCAGCGTAGGGGACTACCCAAATGAGCAGTTCTTC	CASSVGDYPNEQFF
TRBV18	NA	NA	TRBJ1-1	TGTGCCAGCTCACACAGGGACTTGAACACTGAAGCTTTCTTT	CASSHRDLNTEAFF
TRBV6-5	few	NA	TRBJ1-1	TGTGCCAGCAGTTTCTACGACAGCTCTGAAGCTTTCTTT	CASSFYDSSEAFF
TRBV12-3/TRBV12-4	few	NA	TRBJ2-1	TGTGCCAGCAGTCCCAAGGCTAACTCCTACAATGAGCAGTTCTTC	CASSPKANSYNEQFF
TRBV27	NA	TRBD2	TRBJ2-7	TGTGCCAGCAGCAGAGGGACTAGCTATATGGACGAGCAGTACTTC	CASSRGTSYMDEQYF
TRBV7-6	NA	NA	TRBJ2-2	TGTGCCAGCAGCTTAGCCCTACGGGGGTCCGGGGAGCTGTTTTTT	CASSLALRGSGELFF
TRBV29-1	few	TRBD1	TRBJ1-2	TGCAGCTTCCGACCCCAACAGGGGAACTATGGCTACACCTTC	CSFRPQQGNYGYTF
TRBV24-1	few	TRBD2	TRBJ2-5	TGTGCCACCAGTGGCGTCGGACTAGCGGGAATTGGAGAGACCCAGTACTTC	CATSGVGLAGIGETQYF
TRBV3-1	few	TRBD1	TRBJ1-5	TGTGCCAGCGCCGGGACAGGGAATCAGCCCCAGCATTTT	CASAGTGNQPQHF
TRBV5-6	NA	TRBD1	TRBJ2-3	TGTGCCACGGGCTCGGTCAGGGGGACAGATACGCAGTATTTT	CATGSVRGTDTQYF
TRBV7-9	NA	TRBD2	TRBJ2-1	TGTGCCAGCAGCTTAGCCTCTAGCGGGAGGCCTAACAATGAGCAGTTCTTC	CASSLASSGRPNNEQFF
TRBV4-2	NA	NA	TRBJ2-1	TGTGCCAGCAGCCCCGGGGAGAGGTCCAATGAGCAGTTCTTC	CASSPGERSNEQFF
TRBV7-9	many	TRBD1	TRBJ1-1	TGTGCCAGCAGCCCGACAGGGCTGAACACTGAAGCTTTCTTT	CASSPTGLNTEAFF